Presented here are 13 T cell receptor beta chains from one specimen sequenced in a study of beta chain features in type 1 diabetes. General study points: Shorter TCRB CDR3s, moderately but significantly so, marked every one of the four CD4+ subsets in Type 1 diabetes patients.

Antigen specificity for these receptors is unknown. Every isolated RNA sample was fully reverse transcribed, so sequencing captured expressed TCRB transcripts. Assay: immunoSEQ multiplex PCR; the TCRdb copy retains only in-frame clones and omits some. The data show about 160,000 clones, about a tenth seen once. The sample comprised central memory CD4+ T cells from blood. The receptors stem from a man aged 25-45 years with type 1 diabetes.

This clone was seen only a few times. This chain uses TRBV5-5 with TRBJ2-7, with TRBD1 matching over 7 bases. Unmatched junction bases numbered 5, after V lost 2 bases and J lost 0 bases. From germline, CDR1 is SGHKS and CDR2 YYEKEE (reference sequence). CDR3 length: 15 residues. CDR3 in DNA: TGTGCCAGCAGCTTTCTCGACAGGGTCTCCTACGAGCAGTACTTC. Protein sequence: CASSFLDRVSYEQYF.

This clone was observed a few times. The rearrangement joins TRBV29-1 to TRBJ2-5, with TRBD1 matching 7 bases. The V gene's germline CDR1 is SQVTM and CDR2 ANQGSEA. Trimming cost V 5 bases and J 4 bases; bases outside gene matches: 7. The CDR3 has 13 residues. In DNA, the CDR3 is TGCAGCGTTCTAGGGGGCATACGAGAGACCCAGTACTTC. Its protein is CSVLGGIRETQYF.

This clone was detected a few times. This rearrangement joins TRBV11-3 to TRBJ2-2, with D perhaps matching TRBD2 (7 bases). Trimming pared 5 bases from V and 5 bases from J, leaving 12 bases between. The CDR3 has 14 amino acids. CDR1 and CDR2 from the germline V gene are SGHNT and YENEEA. CDR3: CASSRGGRTGELFF. In nucleotides, the CDR3 is TGTGCCAGCAGCAGGGGGGGCCGGACCGGGGAGCTGTTTTTT. Complete variable domain (other parts from reference TRBV11-3 and TRBJ2-2): EAGVVQSPRYKIIEKKQPVAFWCNPISGHNTLYWYLQNLGQGPELLIRYENEEAVDDSQLPKDRFSAERLKGVDSTLKIQPAELGDSAVYLCASSRGGRTGELFFGEGSRLTVL.

The CDR3 DNA is TGTGCCAGCATCGGACAGGGCATTACTTCCTACGAGCAGTACTTC. Its translation: CASIGQGITSYEQYF. The J gene is TRBJ2-7, the V gene TRBV28; 8 nucleotides line up with TRBD1. V was pared by 7 bases and J by 1 base, with 9 bases of the junction left unmatched. This CDR3 has 15 residues. Germline-derived CDR1 and CDR2 are MDHEN and SYDVKM.

In this sample, this clone turned up a few times. This rearrangement joins TRBV6-5 to TRBJ2-5, with D maybe TRBD1 (5 bases). Germline values: CDR1 MNHEY, CDR2 SVGAGI. V lost 6 bases and J lost 2, with 10 bases in between. The CDR3 extends over 13 amino acids. The CDR3 here is CASSRQSQETQYF. In DNA form, the CDR3 reads TGTGCCAGCAGCCGACAGTCACAAGAGACCCAGTACTTC.

The gene calls are TRBV7-2 and TRBJ1-2, with TRBD1 matching over 7 bases. The V gene's germline CDR1 is SGHTA and CDR2 FQGNSA. The CDR3 contains 14 residues. J lost 2 bases, V lost 3 bases, and 3 bases had no gene match. The CDR3 region is CASSLEDRNYGYTF. The CDR3 bases are TGTGCCAGCAGCTTGGAGGACAGGAACTATGGCTACACCTTC. Filled out from reference TRBV7-2 and TRBJ1-2, the complete variable domain reads GAGVSQSPSNKVTEKGKDVELRCDPISGHTALYWYRQSLGQGLEFLIYFQGNSAPDKSGLPSDRFSAERTGGSVSTLTIQRTQQEDSAVYLCASSLEDRNYGYTFGSGTRLTVV.

This chain's CDR3 is CATSRERAGQGGTTDTQYF. CDR3 DNA: TGTGCCACCAGCAGAGAGAGGGCAGGACAGGGGGGCACCACAGATACGCAGTATTTT. The chain carries TRBV15 and TRBJ2-3, with 10 bases that match TRBD1. Germline loops: CDR1 LNHNV, CDR2 YYDKDF (reference sequence). After removal of 0 bases from V and 2 bases from J, the junction contained 11 bases not matched to a gene. The CDR3 has 19 residues.

This clone appeared a few times. The chain combines TRBV4-2 with TRBJ2-7; D call uncertain. Trimming left V 2 bases short and J 1 base short, with 15 bases between. The CDR3 sequence is 16 residues long. Germline V lookup: CDR1 LGHNA, CDR2 YNFKEQ. The CDR3 DNA follows: TGTGCCAGCAGCCAACCCTTCACTACCGATTCCTACGAGCAGTACTTC. Translating gives CASSQPFTTDSYEQYF.

V is TRBV30 and J is TRBJ1-4, with a weak D call TRBD1 (6 bases). Germline V CDR1 and CDR2: GTSNPN, SVGIG (reference sequence). This CDR3 contains 12 residues. V dropped 6 bases and J dropped 4 bases, with 9 bases sitting between them. The CDR3 nucleotides read TGTGCCTGCACAGGGCTTAATGAAAAACTGTTTTTT. It encodes CACTGLNEKLFF.

The chain has TRBV6-5 and TRBJ1-5, with 9 bases fitting TRBD1. The CDR3 totals 15 residues. Per germline, CDR1 MNHEY and CDR2 SVGAGI. Trimming cost V 6 bases and J 2 bases; bases outside gene matches: 5. This CDR3 is CASRGQGKGNQPQHF. CDR3 bases: TGTGCCAGCAGGGGACAGGGAAAGGGCAATCAGCCCCAGCATTTT.

This chain joins TRBV4-1 and TRBJ2-5; D unresolved. CDR3 length: 12 residues. With 1 base removed from V and 5 bases from J, the gap between germline ends came to 5 bases. Germline CDR1 MGHRA, CDR2 YSYEKL. The CDR3 here is CASSQGAETQYF. In DNA form, the CDR3 reads TGCGCCAGCAGCCAAGGGGCGGAGACCCAGTACTTC.

A few counts support this clone. CDR3 in amino acids: CASSLSEDTEAFF. CDR3 sequence (DNA): TGTGCCAGCTCCCTATCTGAGGACACTGAAGCTTTCTTT. The chain recombines TRBV18 with TRBJ1-1; D not certain. The CDR3 contains 13 residues. Trimming cost V 6 bases and J 3 bases, with 11 bases left between them. Germline CDR1 KGHSH, CDR2 LQKENI.

This clone was counted only a few times. The chain uses TRBV20-1 and TRBJ2-7, with D uncertain. Trimming removed 5 bases from V and 3 bases from J, with 8 bases in between. The length of the CDR3 is 11 residues. Germline V CDR1 and CDR2: DFQATT, SNEGSKA (reference sequence). CDR3 sequence reads: CSAHLGYEQYF. The CDR3 DNA follows: TGCAGTGCTCATCTCGGCTACGAGCAGTACTTC.